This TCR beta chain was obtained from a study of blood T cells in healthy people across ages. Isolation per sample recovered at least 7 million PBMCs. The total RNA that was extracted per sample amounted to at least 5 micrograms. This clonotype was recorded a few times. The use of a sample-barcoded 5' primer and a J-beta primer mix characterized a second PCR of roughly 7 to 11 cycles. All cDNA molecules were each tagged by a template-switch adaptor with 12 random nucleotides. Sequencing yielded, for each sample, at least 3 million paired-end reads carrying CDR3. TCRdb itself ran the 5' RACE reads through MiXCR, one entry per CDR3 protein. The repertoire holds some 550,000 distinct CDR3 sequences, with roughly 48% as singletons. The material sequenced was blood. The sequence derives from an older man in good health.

Written as DNA, the CDR3 is TGTGCCATCAGTGTAGTGGACTCCTCCTACGAGCAGTACTTC. Translating gives CAISVVDSSYEQYF. The V and J genes are TRBV10-3 and TRBJ2-7; a possible D gene is TRBD2 (5 bases). The V end was cut by 4 bases, the J end by 0 bases, with 10 bases between. Germline V CDR1 and CDR2: ENHRY, SYGVKD. The CDR3 is 14 amino acids.